This is a list of T cell receptor beta chains from one sample in a study of cytomegalovirus exposure and HLA in healthy donors. Here immunoSEQ multiplex PCR was the method, and the copy in TCRdb shows in-frame clones only, minus some. The repertoire holds approximately 79,000 clones, with more than 60% as singletons. The material sequenced was PBMCs. The receptors shown here come from a male donor in good health and CMV-seropositive. Each CDR3 is given with its conserved first and last residue. Fields, in order: V gene, D gene, clone size, J gene, CDR3 DNA, CDR3 protein. A D gene is named only where the DNA matches it firmly. Size is stated for part of the rows, as once, few or many counts, or as a class when the clone is expanded.

>TRBV19|TRBD1|once|TRBJ2-7
TGTGCCAGTAGTGCAGCGACAGGGTCCTACGAGCAGTACTTC
CASSAATGSYEQYF
>TRBV29-1|TRBD2|-|TRBJ2-7
TGCAGCGTTGAAGGTCTAGCGGGGACCTACGAGCAGTACTTC
CSVEGLAGTYEQYF
>TRBV7-3|TRBD1|-|TRBJ2-5
TGTGCCAGCAGCCCAGTCCATGGGGGACAGGGCAGCCCCCAGTACTTC
CASSPVHGGQGSPQYF
>TRBV6-1|TRBD1|-|TRBJ2-7
TGTGCCAGCACTTGGGCGGGACAGGGCTATTACGAGCAGTACTTC
CASTWAGQGYYEQYF
>TRBV6-6|-|-|TRBJ1-1
TGTGCCAGCAGTCCACTCATGGACACTGAAGCTTTCTTT
CASSPLMDTEAFF
>TRBV5-4|TRBD1|-|TRBJ2-3
TGTGCCAGCAGCTTTAAGGGGGCCGACGATACGCAGTATTTT
CASSFKGADDTQYF
>TRBV4-1|-|many|TRBJ1-4
TGCGCCAGCAGTCCATCAGGGGCAACTAATGAAAAACTGTTTTTT
CASSPSGATNEKLFF
>TRBV19|TRBD2|-|TRBJ2-1
TGTGCCAGTAGTAAAGCCGGACTAGCGGGGTACAATGAGCAGTTCTTC
CASSKAGLAGYNEQFF
>TRBV7-9|-|-|TRBJ2-4
TGTGCCAGCAGCCGGGACTTAGCCAAAAACATTCAGTACTTC
CASSRDLAKNIQYF
>TRBV7-3|-|few|TRBJ1-2
TGTGCCAGCAGCTTACCGGGACTCTATGGCTACACCTTC
CASSLPGLYGYTF
>TRBV10-3|-|-|TRBJ1-4
TGTGCCATCACTTCAGGGGAGGGGGAAAAACTGTTTTTT
CAITSGEGEKLFF
>TRBV13|TRBD1|-|TRBJ1-1
TGTGCCAGCAGGGGACAGTCGAACACTGAAGCTTTCTTT
CASRGQSNTEAFF
>TRBV10-3|TRBD2|-|TRBJ2-7
TGTGCCATCAGTGAGCGGCGGGAGGTCCACGAGCAGTACTTC
CAISERREVHEQYF
>TRBV6-5|-|-|TRBJ2-3
TGTGCCAGCAGTTACTCTAGGGGGAGCGCAGATACGCAGTATTTT
CASSYSRGSADTQYF
>TRBV2|TRBD2|-|TRBJ2-2
TGTGCCAGCACCGAGCTAGCGGTAACGAACACCGGGGAGCTGTTTTTT
CASTELAVTNTGELFF
>TRBV2|TRBD1|-|TRBJ1-5
TGTGCCAGCAGTACGCTCAGGGGGTCCCAGCATTTT
CASSTLRGSQHF
>TRBV7-2|TRBD1|-|TRBJ2-7
TGTGCCAGCGGACCTGACAGGGGATTGCAGTACTTC
CASGPDRGLQYF
>TRBV15|-|-|TRBJ2-1
TGTGCCACCAGCAGAGATTGGCGGCCTTTCCAGTTCTTC
CATSRDWRPFQFF
>TRBV7-9|-|-|TRBJ1-1
TGTGCCAGCAGCCCCGAACCCACAGGGAACACTGAAGCTTTCTTT
CASSPEPTGNTEAFF
>TRBV7-9|TRBD1|-|TRBJ2-3
TGTGCCAGCGGGACAGTTAGCACAGATACGCAGTATTTT
CASGTVSTDTQYF
>TRBV4-1|TRBD1|once|TRBJ1-1
TGCGCCAGCAGCACTCACCGGGGACAGTTGGGGGAAAACACTGAAGCTTTCTTT
CASSTHRGQLGENTEAFF
>TRBV4-3|-|few|TRBJ2-1
TGCGCCAGCAGCCAAGTACGGGGGAATGAGCAGTTCTTC
CASSQVRGNEQFF
>TRBV5-4|-|-|TRBJ2-3
TGTGCCAGCAGCTTGCCCCGGGGAGTTACAGATACGCAGTATTTT
CASSLPRGVTDTQYF
>TRBV5-3|-|-|TRBJ2-7
TGTGCCAGAAGTGAACTAGGAGGTTCCTACGAGCAGTACTTC
CARSELGGSYEQYF
>TRBV5-1|-|-|TRBJ2-4
TGCGCCAGCAGCTTGGAAGGGGGGGCGCGTCCCAAAAACATTCAGTACTTC
CASSLEGGARPKNIQYF